The present T cell receptor (beta chain) was sequenced within a study of early T cells in non-severe SARS-CoV-2 infection. Looking at the study overall: Sequencing input comprised bulk RNA from unsorted whole blood; chain pairing was not available.

General study findings and limits: A preference for anti-spike CD8 responses marked VDJdb matching, which missed private and CD4 specificities.

Unique molecular identifiers (one per individual cDNA molecule) were attached. TCRdb called the 5' RACE reads again in MiXCR, with one record for every CDR3 protein. The sample lists about 50,000 distinct CDR3 sequences; 10% to 15% were seen once. To note about this clonotype: Its specificity is not known.

J gave up 4 bases and V 0 bases, and 2 bases lay outside the gene matches. The CDR3 is made up of 15 amino acids. Germline-derived CDR1 and CDR2 are MGHRA and YSYEKL. The material sequenced was whole blood, taken at baseline. The sequence was collected from an adult who was a healthcare worker with PCR-confirmed SARS-CoV-2 infection or an uninfected control (not recorded which). The chain combines TRBV4-1 with TRBJ2-7, with 11 nucleotides matching TRBD2. CDR3 sequence (DNA): TGCGCCAGCAGCCAAGAGTCTAGCGGGAGGTACGAGCAGTACTTC. The encoded protein is CASSQESSGRYEQYF.